Sequencing of this T cell receptor (beta chain) was carried out in a study of early T cells in non-severe SARS-CoV-2 infection. CDR3 length: 14 residues. V lost 6 bases, J lost 4 bases, and 6 bases stayed unmatched. Per germline, CDR1 MNHEY and CDR2 SVGEGT. TCRdb recomputed calls from the 5' RACE reads with MiXCR, one row per CDR3 protein. The sample shows approximately 120,000 distinct CDR3 sequences, 14% to 15% of them seen only once. The J gene is TRBJ2-7, the V gene TRBV6-2 or TRBV6-3; 10 bases are shared with TRBD1. This TCR derives from an adult who was a healthcare worker with PCR-confirmed SARS-CoV-2 infection or an uninfected control (not recorded which). What was sequenced was whole blood. The CDR3 region has the DNA TGTGCCAGCAGGAGGGGACAGGGGTTGTACGAGCAGTACTTC. It translates to CASRRGQGLYEQYF.